Sequencing of this T cell receptor beta chain was carried out in a study of T cell repertoires in cytomegalovirus infection. About the research overall: Carrying CMV and the relevant HLA type showed in public TCR beta signatures. General study findings and limits: HLA-C-restricted CMV-specific TCR beta clonotypes prevailed in the ex vivo response. The cumulative frequency of public TCR beta families distinguished individuals who carried CMV together with the relevant HLA.

V shed 4 bases and J shed 0 bases, with 7 bases lying between them. The germline gives CDR1 SQVTM, CDR2 ANQGSEA. This CDR3 comprises 13 residues. Concerning this clonotype itself: Its antigen is unknown.

In TCRdb, the reads were re-called with MiXCR into one record per CDR3 protein. The sample consists of around 430,000 distinct CDR3 sequences, more than 40% of them appearing once. Sequencing was performed on cultured PBMCs, taken from culture after CMV antigen stimulation. This receptor was obtained from a human donor in good health (CMV status not recorded). Some clones in this sample may be carry-over from other donors' samples. This chain uses TRBV29-1 with TRBJ2-1; a possible D gene is TRBD1 (6 bases). CDR3 nucleotide sequence: TGCAGCGTTGGGACAGACTCCTACAATGAGCAGTTCTTC. Translation gives CSVGTDSYNEQFF.